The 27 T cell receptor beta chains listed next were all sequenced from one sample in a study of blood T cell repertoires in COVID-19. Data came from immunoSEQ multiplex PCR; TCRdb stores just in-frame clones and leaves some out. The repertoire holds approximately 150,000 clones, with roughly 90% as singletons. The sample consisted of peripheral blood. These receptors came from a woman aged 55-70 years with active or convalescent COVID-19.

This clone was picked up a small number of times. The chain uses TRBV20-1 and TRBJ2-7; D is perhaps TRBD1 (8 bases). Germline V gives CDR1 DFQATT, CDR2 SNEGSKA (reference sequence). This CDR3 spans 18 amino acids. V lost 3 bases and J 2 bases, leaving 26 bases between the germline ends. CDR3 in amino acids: CSASYPGGAGGLTYEQYF. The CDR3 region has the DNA TGCAGTGCTAGTTACCCGGGGGGAGCAGGGGGCCTAACCTACGAGCAGTACTTC.

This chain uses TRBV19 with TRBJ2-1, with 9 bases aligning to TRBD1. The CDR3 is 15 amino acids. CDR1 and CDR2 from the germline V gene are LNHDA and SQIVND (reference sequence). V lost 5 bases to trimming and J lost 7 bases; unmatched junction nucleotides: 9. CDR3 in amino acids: CASSPPRQGDNEQFF. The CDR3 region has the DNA TGTGCCAGTAGTCCTCCGAGACAGGGGGATAATGAGCAGTTCTTC. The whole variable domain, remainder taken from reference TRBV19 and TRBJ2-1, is DGGITQSPKYLFRKEGQNVTLSCEQNLNHDAMYWYRQDPGQGLRLIYYSQIVNDFQKGDIAEGYSVSREKKESFPLTVTSAQKNPTAFYLCASSPPRQGDNEQFFGPGTRLTVL.

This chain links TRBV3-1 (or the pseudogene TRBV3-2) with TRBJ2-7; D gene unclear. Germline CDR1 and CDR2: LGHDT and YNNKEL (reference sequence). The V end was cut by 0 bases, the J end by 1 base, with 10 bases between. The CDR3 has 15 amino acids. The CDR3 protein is CASSQDLTSSYEQYF. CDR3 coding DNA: TGTGCCAGCAGCCAAGATCTCACCAGTTCCTACGAGCAGTACTTC.

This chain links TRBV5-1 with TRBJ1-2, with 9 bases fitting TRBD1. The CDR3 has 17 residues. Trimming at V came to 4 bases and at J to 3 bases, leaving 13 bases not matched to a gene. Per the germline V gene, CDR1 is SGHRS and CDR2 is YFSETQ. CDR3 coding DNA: TGCGCCAGCAGCCCCGGGACAGGGCGCTCCAACTACTATGGCTACACCTTC. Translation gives CASSPGTGRSNYYGYTF.

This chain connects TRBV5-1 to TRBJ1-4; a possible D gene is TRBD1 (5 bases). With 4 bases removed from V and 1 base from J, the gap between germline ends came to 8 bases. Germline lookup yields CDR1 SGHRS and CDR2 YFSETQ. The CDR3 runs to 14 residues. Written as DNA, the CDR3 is TGCGCCAGCAGCATCCAGGGAACTAATGAAAAACTGTTTTTT. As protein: CASSIQGTNEKLFF.

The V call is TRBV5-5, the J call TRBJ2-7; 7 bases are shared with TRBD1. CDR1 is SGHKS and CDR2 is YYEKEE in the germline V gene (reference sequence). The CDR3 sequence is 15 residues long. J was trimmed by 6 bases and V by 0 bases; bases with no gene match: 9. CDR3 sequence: CASSLAGTAAGEQYF. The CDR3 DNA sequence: TGTGCCAGCAGCTTGGCCGGGACAGCCGCCGGCGAGCAGTACTTC.

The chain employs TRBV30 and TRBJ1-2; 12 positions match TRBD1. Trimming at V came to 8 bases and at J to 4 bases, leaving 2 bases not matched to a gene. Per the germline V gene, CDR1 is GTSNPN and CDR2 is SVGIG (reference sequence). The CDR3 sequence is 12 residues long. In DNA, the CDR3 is TGTGCCCAGGGACAGGGGGCCTATGGCTACACCTTC. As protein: CAQGQGAYGYTF.

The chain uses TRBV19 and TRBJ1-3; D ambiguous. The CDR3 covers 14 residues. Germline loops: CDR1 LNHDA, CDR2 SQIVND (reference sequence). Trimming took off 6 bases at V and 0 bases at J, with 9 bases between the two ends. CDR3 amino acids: CASSFTVSGNTIYF. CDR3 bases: TGTGCCAGTAGCTTCACGGTCTCTGGAAACACCATATATTTT.

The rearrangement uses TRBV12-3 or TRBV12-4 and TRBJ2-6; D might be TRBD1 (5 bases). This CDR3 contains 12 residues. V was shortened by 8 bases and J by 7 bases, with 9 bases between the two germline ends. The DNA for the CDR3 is TGTGCCAGCCAGACAGACGCCAACGTCCTGACTTTC. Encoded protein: CASQTDANVLTF.

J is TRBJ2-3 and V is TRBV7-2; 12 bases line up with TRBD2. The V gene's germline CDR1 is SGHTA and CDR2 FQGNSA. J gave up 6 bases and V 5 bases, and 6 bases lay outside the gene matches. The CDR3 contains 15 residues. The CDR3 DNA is TGTGCCAGCAGCCTCACTAGCGGGGGGAGGGATACGCAGTATTTT. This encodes CASSLTSGGRDTQYF.

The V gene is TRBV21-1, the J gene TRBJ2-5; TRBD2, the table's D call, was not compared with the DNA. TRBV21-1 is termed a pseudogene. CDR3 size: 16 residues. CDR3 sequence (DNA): TGTGCCAGCAGCAAACTCTCTAGCGGGGGGGTTGAGACCCAGTACTTC. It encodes CASSKLSSGGVETQYF.

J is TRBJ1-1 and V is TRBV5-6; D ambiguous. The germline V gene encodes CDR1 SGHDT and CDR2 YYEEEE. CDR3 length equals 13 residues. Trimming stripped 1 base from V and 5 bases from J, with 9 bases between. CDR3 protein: CASSLLSWTEAFF. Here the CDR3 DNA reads TGTGCCAGCAGCTTGCTAAGCTGGACTGAAGCTTTCTTT.

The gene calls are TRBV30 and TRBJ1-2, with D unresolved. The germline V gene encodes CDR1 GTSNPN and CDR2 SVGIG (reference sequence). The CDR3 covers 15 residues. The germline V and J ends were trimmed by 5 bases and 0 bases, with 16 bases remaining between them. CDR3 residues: CAWLKTGKTNYGYTF. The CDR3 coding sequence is TGTGCCTGGCTCAAAACGGGGAAAACTAACTATGGCTACACCTTC.

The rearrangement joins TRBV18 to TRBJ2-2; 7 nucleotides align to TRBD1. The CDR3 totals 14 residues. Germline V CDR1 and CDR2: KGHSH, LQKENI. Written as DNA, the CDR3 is TGTCTATGCGGCCGGGACAGGAACACCGGGGAGCTGTTTTTT. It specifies CLCGRDRNTGELFF.

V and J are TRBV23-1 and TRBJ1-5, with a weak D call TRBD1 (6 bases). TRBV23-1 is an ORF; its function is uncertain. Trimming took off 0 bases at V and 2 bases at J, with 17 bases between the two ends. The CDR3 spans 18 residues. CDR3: CASSQSNRKGEGNQPQHF. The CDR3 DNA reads TGCGCCAGCAGTCAATCAAACAGGAAGGGGGAAGGCAATCAGCCCCAGCATTTT.

The CDR3 DNA follows: TGTGCCAGCAGTTTACGGGCCTACAGGGGCAGGGAGACCCAGTACTTC. This encodes CASSLRAYRGRETQYF. The chain couples TRBV28 to TRBJ2-5, with 7 bases matching TRBD1. This CDR3 comprises 16 residues. After removal of 2 bases from V and 5 bases from J, the junction contained 11 bases not matched to a gene. Germline-derived CDR1 and CDR2 are MDHEN and SYDVKM. The full variable domain, rest sourced from reference TRBV28 and TRBJ2-5, is DVKVTQSSRYLVKRTGEKVFLECVQDMDHENMFWYRQDPGLGLRLIYFSYDVKMKEKGDIPEGYSVSREKKERFSLILESASTNQTSMYLCASSLRAYRGRETQYFGPGTRLLVL.

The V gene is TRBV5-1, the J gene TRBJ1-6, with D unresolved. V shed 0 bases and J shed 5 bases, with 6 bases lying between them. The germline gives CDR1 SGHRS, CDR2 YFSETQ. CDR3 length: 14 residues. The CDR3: CASSLDSNNSPLHF. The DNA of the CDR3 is TGCGCCAGCAGCTTGGACAGCAATAATTCACCCCTCCACTTT.

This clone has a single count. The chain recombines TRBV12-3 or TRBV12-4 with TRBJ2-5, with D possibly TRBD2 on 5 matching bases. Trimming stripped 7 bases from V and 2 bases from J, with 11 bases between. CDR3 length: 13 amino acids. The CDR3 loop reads CASKGRGQETQYF. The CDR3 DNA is TGTGCCAGCAAGGGTCGGGGACAAGAGACCCAGTACTTC.

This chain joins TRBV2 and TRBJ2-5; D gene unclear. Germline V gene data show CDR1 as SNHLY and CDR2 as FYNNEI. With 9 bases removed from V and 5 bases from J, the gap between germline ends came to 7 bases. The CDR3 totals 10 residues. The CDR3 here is CASSVETQYF. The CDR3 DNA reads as TGTGCCAGTTCGGTGGAGACCCAGTACTTC. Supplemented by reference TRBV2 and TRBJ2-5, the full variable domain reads EPEVTQTPSHQVTQMGQEVILRCVPISNHLYFYWYRQILGQKVEFLVSFYNNEISEKSEIFDDQFSVERPDGSNFTLKIRSTKLEDSAMYFCASSVETQYFGPGTRLLVL.

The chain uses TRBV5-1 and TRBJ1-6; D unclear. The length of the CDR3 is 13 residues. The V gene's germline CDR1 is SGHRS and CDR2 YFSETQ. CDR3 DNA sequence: TGCGCTAATAAAAGAGGGATTAATTCACCCCTCCACTTT. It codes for CANKRGINSPLHF.

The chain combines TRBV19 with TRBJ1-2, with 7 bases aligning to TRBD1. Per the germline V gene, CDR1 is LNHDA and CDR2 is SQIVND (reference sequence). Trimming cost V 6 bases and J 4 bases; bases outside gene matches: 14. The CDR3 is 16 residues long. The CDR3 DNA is TGTGCCAGTAGAGAGACACCGAGGGGGCCGTTCTATGGCTACACCTTC. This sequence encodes CASRETPRGPFYGYTF.

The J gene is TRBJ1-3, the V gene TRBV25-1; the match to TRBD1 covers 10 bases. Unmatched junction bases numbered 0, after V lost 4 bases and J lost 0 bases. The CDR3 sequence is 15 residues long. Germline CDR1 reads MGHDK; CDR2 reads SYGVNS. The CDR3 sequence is CASSGTGGSGNTIYF. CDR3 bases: TGTGCCAGCAGTGGGACAGGGGGCTCTGGAAACACCATATATTTT.

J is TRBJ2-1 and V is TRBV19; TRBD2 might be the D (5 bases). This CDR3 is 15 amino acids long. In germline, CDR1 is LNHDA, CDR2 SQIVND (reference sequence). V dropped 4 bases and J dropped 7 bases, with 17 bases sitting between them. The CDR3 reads CASSSWTPSQNEQFF. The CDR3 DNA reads TGTGCCAGTAGTAGCTGGACTCCAAGCCAAAATGAGCAGTTCTTC.

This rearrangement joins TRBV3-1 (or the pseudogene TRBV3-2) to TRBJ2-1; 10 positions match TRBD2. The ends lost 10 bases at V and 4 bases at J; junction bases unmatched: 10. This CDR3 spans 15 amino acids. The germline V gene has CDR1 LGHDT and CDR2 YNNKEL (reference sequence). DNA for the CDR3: TGTGCCACCACACCAACTAGCGGGGCGTACAATGAGCAGTTCTTC. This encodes CATTPTSGAYNEQFF.

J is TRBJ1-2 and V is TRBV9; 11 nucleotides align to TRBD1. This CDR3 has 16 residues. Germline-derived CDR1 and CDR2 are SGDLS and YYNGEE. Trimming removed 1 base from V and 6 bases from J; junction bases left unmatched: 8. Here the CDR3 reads CASSVIYGTGGDGYTF. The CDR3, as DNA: TGTGCCAGCAGCGTAATTTACGGGACAGGGGGAGATGGCTACACCTTC.

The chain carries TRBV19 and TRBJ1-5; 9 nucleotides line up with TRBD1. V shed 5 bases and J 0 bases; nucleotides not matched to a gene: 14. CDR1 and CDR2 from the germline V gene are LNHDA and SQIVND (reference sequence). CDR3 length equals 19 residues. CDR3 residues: CASSFAGQGIPYSNQPQHF. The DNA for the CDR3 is TGTGCCAGTAGTTTTGCGGGACAGGGAATTCCCTATAGCAATCAGCCCCAGCATTTT.

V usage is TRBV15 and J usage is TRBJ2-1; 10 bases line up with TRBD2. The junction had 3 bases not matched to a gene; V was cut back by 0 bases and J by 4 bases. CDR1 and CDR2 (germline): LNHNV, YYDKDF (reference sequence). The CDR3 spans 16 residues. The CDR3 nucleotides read TGTGCCACCAGCAGAGATCGAGCGGGGGGGTACAATGAGCAGTTCTTC. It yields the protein CATSRDRAGGYNEQFF. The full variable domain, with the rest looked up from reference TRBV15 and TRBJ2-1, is DAMVIQNPRYQVTQFGKPVTLSCSQTLNHNVMYWYQQKSSQAPKLLFHYYDKDFNNEADTPDNFQSRRPNTSFCFLDIRSPGLGDTAMYLCATSRDRAGGYNEQFFGPGTRLTVL.